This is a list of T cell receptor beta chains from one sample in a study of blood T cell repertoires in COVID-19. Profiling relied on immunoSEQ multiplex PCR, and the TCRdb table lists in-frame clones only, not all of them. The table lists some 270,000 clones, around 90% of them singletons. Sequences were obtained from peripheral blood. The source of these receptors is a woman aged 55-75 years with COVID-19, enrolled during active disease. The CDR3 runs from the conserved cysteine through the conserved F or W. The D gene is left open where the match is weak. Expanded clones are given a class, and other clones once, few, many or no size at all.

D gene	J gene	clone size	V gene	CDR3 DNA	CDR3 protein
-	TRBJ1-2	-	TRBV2	TGTGCCAGCAGTCCAGACAGAAGGGGCTATGGCTACACCTTC	CASSPDRRGYGYTF
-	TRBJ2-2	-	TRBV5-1	TGCGCCAGCAGCTTGCGGACAGACGACACCGGGGAGCTGTTTTTT	CASSLRTDDTGELFF
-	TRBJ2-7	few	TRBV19	TGTGCCAGTAGTCCAACAGGGTCGGGCGAGCAGTACTTC	CASSPTGSGEQYF
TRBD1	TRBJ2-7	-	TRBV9	TGTGCCAGCAGCGTTCTGGGGGACAGCTCCTACGAGCAGTACTTC	CASSVLGDSSYEQYF
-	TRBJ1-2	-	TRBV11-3	TGTGCCAGCAGCTTAGGGGGCATTGAGGGCTACACCTTC	CASSLGGIEGYTF
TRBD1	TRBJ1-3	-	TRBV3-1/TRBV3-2	TGTGCCAGCAGCCAAGGAGTCAGGGGGGGAAACACCATATATTTT	CASSQGVRGGNTIYF
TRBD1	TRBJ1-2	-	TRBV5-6	TGTGCCAGCAGCCGGGACTTCGGGACAGCTTATGGCTACACCTTC	CASSRDFGTAYGYTF
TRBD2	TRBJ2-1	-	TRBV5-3	TGTGCCAGAAGTTCTCAACTGAGACTAGCGGGGAAACAATGCCTTACAAATGAGCAGTTCTTC	CARSSQLRLAGKQCLTNEQFF
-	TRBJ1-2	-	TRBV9	TGTGCCAGCAGCGGAGTTACAGGGTATGGCTACACCTTC	CASSGVTGYGYTF
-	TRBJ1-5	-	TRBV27	TGTGCCAGCAGTGCCGGGGGGACGAGCAATCAGCCCCAGCATTTT	CASSAGGTSNQPQHF
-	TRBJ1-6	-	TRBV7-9	TGTGCCAGCAGCCTAATGGGGCCCGGGGGGGCCCTCCACTTT	CASSLMGPGGALHF
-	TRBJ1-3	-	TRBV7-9	TGTGCCAGCAGCGGCCGGAGAGCGGGCACCATATATTTT	CASSGRRAGTIYF
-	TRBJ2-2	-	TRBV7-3	TGTGCCAGCAGCCCAACGGTCCTTACCGGGGAGCTGTTTTTT	CASSPTVLTGELFF
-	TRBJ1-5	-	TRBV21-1	TGTGCCAGCAGCAAAAACGGGAGTTGTGTCGCTCAGCCCCAGCATTTT	CASSKNGSCVAQPQHF
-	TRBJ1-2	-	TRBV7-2	TGTGCCAGCAGCTTAAGTTTCGGGTTCTATGGCTACACCTTC	CASSLSFGFYGYTF
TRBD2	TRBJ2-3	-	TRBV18	TGTGCCAGCTCCCTTCAACCGGGACTAAGCACAGATACGCAGTATTTT	CASSLQPGLSTDTQYF
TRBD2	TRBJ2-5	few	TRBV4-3	TGCGCCAGCAGCCAACTAGCGGGGGGGCAAGAGACCCAGTACTTC	CASSQLAGGQETQYF
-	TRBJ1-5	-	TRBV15	TGTGCCACCAGCAGAGATAGGGTACAGGGTAGCAATCAGCCCCAGCATTTT	CATSRDRVQGSNQPQHF
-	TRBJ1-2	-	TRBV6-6	TGTGCCAGCAGACCAATTGACAGACCTAACTATGGCTACACCTTC	CASRPIDRPNYGYTF
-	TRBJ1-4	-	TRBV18	TGTGCCAGCTCCGGCCGACAGGTTGGAACTAATGAAAAACTGTTTTTT	CASSGRQVGTNEKLFF
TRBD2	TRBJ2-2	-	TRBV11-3	TGTGCCAGCAGCTCAGCGGGGGGACTCACCGGGGAGCTGTTTTTT	CASSSAGGLTGELFF
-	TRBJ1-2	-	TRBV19	TGTGCCAGTAGTGTCCACAAGACTAACTATGGCTACACCTTC	CASSVHKTNYGYTF
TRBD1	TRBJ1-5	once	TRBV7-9	TGTGCCAGCAGCTCCTGGACAGGGGGCAATCAGCCCCAGCATTTT	CASSSWTGGNQPQHF
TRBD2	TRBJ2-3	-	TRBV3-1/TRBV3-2	TGTGCCAGCAGCCAAGAAACGGGGGGGCCAGTAGATACGCAGTATTTT	CASSQETGGPVDTQYF
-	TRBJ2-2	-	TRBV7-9	TGTGCCAGCAGCTTAGTCGACGGAGTCGCCGGGGAGCTGTTTTTT	CASSLVDGVAGELFF
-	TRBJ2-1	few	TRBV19	TGTGCCAGTAGTGCCTCGAATCTGTGGGGAGCCTACAATGAGCAGTTCTTC	CASSASNLWGAYNEQFF
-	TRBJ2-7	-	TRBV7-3	TGTGCCAGCAGCCCCGGTGGGAGCTCCTACGAGCAGTACTTC	CASSPGGSSYEQYF
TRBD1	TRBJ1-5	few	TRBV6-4	TGTGCCAGCAGTGACCCAGGGACAGTCAATCAGCCCCAGCATTTT	CASSDPGTVNQPQHF
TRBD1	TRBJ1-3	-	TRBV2	TGTGCCAGCAGTTCGGGACAGTCCTCTGGAAACACCATATATTTT	CASSSGQSSGNTIYF
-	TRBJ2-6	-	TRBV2	TGTGCCAGACAGGTAGATTCTGGGGCCAACGTCCTGACTTTC	CARQVDSGANVLTF
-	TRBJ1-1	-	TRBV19	TGTGCCATCCAGGACAGGAACACTGAAGCTTTCTTT	CAIQDRNTEAFF
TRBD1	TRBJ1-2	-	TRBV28	TGTGCCAGCAGCTCTCCGGGACAGGTCATCGATGGCTACACCTTC	CASSSPGQVIDGYTF
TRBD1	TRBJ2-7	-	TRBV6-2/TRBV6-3	TGTGCCAGCAGTCGCGACAGGGCCCATCTCGAGCAGTACTTC	CASSRDRAHLEQYF
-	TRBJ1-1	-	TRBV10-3	TGTGCCATCAGAGAGCAGGGAATCACTGAAGCTTTCTTT	CAIREQGITEAFF
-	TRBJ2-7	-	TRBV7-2	TGTGCCAGCAGCTTCGGAACAGGGTCTGGCTACGAGCAGTACTTC	CASSFGTGSGYEQYF
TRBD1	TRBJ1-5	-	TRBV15	TGTGCCACCAGCAGAGAGAGCCGAGACAGGGGGCCTCAGCCCCAGCATTTT	CATSRESRDRGPQPQHF
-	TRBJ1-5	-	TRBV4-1	TGCGCCAGCAGCCAAGATTACAGGGCAGGTCAGCCCCAGCATTTT	CASSQDYRAGQPQHF
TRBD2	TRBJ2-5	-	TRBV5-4	TGTGCCAGCAGCTTGGGCCACCGGGGGGGGTCCCAAGAGACCCAGTACTTC	CASSLGHRGGSQETQYF
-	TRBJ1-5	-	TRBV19	TGTGCCAGTAGAACGACAGCGAATAGCAATCAGCCCCAGCATTTT	CASRTTANSNQPQHF